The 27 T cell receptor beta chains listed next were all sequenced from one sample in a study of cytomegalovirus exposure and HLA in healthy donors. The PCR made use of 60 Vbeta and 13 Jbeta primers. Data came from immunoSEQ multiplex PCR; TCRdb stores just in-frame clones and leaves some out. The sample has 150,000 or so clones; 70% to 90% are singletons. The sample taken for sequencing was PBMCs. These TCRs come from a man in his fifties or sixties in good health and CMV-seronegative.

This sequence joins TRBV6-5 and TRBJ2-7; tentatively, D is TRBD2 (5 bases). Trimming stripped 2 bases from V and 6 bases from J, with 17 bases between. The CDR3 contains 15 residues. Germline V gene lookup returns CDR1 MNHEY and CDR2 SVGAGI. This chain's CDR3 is CASSYESRGLSEQYF. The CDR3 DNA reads TGTGCCAGCAGTTACGAGAGTCGGGGTCTTTCCGAGCAGTACTTC.

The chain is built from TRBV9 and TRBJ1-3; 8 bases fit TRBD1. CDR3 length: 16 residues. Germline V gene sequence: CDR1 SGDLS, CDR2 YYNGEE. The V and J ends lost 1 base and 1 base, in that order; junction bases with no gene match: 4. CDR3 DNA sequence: TGTGCCAGCAGCGTACAGGGGGCAATGTCTGGAAACACCATATATTTT. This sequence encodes CASSVQGAMSGNTIYF.

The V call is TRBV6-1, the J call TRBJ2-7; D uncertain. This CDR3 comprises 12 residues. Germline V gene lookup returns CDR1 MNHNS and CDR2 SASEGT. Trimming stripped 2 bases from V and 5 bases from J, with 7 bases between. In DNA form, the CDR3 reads TGTGCCAGCAGTGAATTTTCTGACGAGCAGTACTTC. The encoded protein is CASSEFSDEQYF.

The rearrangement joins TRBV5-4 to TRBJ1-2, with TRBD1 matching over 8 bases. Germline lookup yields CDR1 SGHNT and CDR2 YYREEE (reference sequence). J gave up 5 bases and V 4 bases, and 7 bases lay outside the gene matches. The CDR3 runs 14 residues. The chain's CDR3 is CASSLGQGAYGYTF. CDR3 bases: TGTGCCAGCAGCCTGGGGCAGGGGGCTTATGGCTACACCTTC.

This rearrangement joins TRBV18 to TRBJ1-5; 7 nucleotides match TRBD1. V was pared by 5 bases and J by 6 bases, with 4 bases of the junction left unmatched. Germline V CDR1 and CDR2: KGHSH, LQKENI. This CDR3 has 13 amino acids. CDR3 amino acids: CASSSQGGQPQHF. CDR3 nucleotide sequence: TGTGCCAGCTCATCTCAGGGGGGTCAGCCCCAGCATTTT.

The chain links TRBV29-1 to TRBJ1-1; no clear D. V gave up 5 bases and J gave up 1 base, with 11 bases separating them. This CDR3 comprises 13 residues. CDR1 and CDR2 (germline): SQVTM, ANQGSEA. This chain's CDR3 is CSVSPSGNTEAFF. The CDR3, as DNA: TGCAGCGTTTCGCCCTCGGGGAACACTGAAGCTTTCTTT.

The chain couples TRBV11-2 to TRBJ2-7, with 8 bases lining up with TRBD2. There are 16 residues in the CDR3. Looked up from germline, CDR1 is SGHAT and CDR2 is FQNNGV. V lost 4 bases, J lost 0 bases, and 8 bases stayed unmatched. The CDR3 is CASSSPGGPSSYEQYF. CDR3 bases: TGTGCCAGCAGCTCCCCGGGGGGGCCAAGCTCCTACGAGCAGTACTTC.

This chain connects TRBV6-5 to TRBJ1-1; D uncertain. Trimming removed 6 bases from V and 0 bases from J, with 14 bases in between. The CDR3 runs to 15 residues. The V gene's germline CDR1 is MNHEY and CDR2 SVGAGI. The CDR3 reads CASRPLGQMNTEAFF. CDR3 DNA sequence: TGTGCCAGCAGACCCCTTGGGCAGATGAACACTGAAGCTTTCTTT.

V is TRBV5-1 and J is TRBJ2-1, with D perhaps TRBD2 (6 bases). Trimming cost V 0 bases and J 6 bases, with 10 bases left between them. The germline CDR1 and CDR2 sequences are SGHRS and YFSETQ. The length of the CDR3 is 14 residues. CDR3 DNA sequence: TGCGCCAGCAGCTTGGGAGGCGGGACCAATGAGCAGTTCTTC. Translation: CASSLGGGTNEQFF.

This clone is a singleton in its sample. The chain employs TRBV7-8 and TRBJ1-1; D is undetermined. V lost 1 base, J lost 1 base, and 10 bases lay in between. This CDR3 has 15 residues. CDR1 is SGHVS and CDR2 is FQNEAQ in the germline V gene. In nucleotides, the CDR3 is TGTGCCAGCAGCTTAGGCTCACAGAGGAACACTGAAGCTTTCTTT. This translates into CASSLGSQRNTEAFF.

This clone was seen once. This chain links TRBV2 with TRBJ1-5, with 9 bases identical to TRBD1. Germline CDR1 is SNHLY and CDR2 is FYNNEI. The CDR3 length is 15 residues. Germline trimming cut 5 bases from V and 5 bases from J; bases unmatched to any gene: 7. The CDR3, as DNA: TGTGCCAGCAGTTTGACAGGGGGAGACGATCAGCCCCAGCATTTT. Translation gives CASSLTGGDDQPQHF.

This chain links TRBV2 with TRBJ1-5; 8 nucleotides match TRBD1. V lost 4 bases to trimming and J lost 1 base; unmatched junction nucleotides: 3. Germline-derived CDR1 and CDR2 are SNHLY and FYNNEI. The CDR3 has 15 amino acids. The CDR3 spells CASSAQGVSNQPQHF. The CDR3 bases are TGTGCCAGCAGTGCACAGGGGGTAAGCAATCAGCCCCAGCATTTT.

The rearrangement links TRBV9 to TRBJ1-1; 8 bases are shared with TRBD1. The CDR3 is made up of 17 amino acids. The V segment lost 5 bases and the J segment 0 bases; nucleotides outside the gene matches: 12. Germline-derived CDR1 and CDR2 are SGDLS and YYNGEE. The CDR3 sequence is CASRQKTGARMNTEAFF. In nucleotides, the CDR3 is TGTGCCAGCAGACAAAAGACAGGGGCGAGGATGAACACTGAAGCTTTCTTT. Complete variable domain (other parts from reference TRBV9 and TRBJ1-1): DSGVTQTPKHLITATGQRVTLRCSPRSGDLSVYWYQQSLDQGLQFLIQYYNGEERAKGNILERFSAQQFPDLHSELNLSSLELGDSALYFCASRQKTGARMNTEAFFGQGTRLTVV.

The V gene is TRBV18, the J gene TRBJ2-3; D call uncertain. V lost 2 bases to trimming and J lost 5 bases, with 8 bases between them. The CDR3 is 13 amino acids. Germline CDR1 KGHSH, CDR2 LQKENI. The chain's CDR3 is CASSPISGDTQYF. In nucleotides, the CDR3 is TGTGCCAGCTCACCAATCTCGGGAGATACGCAGTATTTT.

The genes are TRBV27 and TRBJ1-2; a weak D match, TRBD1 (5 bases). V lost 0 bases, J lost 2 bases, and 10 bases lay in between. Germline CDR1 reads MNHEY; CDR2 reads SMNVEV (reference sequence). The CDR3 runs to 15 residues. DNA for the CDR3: TGTGCCAGCAGTTTATCCCCCCAGGGAAACTATGGCTACACCTTC. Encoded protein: CASSLSPQGNYGYTF.

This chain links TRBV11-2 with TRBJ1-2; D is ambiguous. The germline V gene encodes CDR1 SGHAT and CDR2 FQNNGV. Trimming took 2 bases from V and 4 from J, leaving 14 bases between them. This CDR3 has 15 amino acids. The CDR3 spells CASSLRGFIVYGYTF. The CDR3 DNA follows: TGTGCCAGCAGCTTACGAGGGTTTATTGTCTATGGCTACACCTTC.

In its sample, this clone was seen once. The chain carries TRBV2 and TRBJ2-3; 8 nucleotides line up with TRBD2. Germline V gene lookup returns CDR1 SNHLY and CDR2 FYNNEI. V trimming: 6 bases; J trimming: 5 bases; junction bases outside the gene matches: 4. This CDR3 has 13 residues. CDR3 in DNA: TGTGCCAGCAGGCCGGGAGGGGGAGATACGCAGTATTTT. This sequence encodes CASRPGGGDTQYF. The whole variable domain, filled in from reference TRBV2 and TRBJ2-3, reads EPEVTQTPSHQVTQMGQEVILRCVPISNHLYFYWYRQILGQKVEFLVSFYNNEISEKSEIFDDQFSVERPDGSNFTLKIRSTKLEDSAMYFCASRPGGGDTQYFGPGTRLTVL.

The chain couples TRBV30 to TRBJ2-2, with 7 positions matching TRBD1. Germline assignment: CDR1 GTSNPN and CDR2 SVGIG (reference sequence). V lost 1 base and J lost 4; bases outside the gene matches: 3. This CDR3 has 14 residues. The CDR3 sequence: CAWSGGGSTGELFF. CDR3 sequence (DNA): TGTGCCTGGAGTGGAGGGGGCAGCACCGGGGAGCTGTTTTTT.

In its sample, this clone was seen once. As DNA, the CDR3 is TGTGCCAGTAGTATAGGGGGCAGGGGCGTCGAGCAGTACTTC. Translation gives CASSIGGRGVEQYF. The V gene is TRBV19, the J gene TRBJ2-7, with D perhaps TRBD1 (6 bases). Per germline, CDR1 LNHDA and CDR2 SQIVND (reference sequence). This CDR3 has 14 amino acids. V was pared by 1 base and J by 6 bases, with 13 bases between. The entire variable domain, with the rest obtained from reference TRBV19 and TRBJ2-7, is as follows: DGGITQSPKYLFRKEGQNVTLSCEQNLNHDAMYWYRQDPGQGLRLIYYSQIVNDFQKGDIAEGYSVSREKKESFPLTVTSAQKNPTAFYLCASSIGGRGVEQYFGPGTRLTVT.

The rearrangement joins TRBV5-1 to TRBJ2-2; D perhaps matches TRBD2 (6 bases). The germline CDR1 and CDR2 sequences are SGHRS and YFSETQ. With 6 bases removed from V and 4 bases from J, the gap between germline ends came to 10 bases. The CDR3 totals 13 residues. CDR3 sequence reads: CASTYSGTGELFF. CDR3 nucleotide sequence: TGCGCCAGCACCTATAGCGGCACCGGGGAGCTGTTTTTT. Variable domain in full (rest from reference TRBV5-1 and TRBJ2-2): KAGVTQTPRYLIKTRGQQVTLSCSPISGHRSVSWYQQTPGQGLQFLFEYFSETQRNKGNFPGRFSGRQFSNSRSEMNVSTLELGDSALYLCASTYSGTGELFFGEGSRLTVL.

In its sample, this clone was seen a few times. The CDR3 loop is CASTPTGVKSYGYTF. The CDR3 DNA is TGTGCCAGTACCCCGACCGGGGTAAAGAGCTATGGCTACACCTTC. This rearrangement joins TRBV19 to TRBJ1-2, with D uncertain. The CDR3 has 15 amino acids. Germline CDR1 LNHDA, CDR2 SQIVND (reference sequence). Trimming shortened V by 7 bases and J by 4 bases, and 19 bases separated the two germline ends. Full variable domain (remainder filled in from reference TRBV19 and TRBJ1-2): DGGITQSPKYLFRKEGQNVTLSCEQNLNHDAMYWYRQDPGQGLRLIYYSQIVNDFQKGDIAEGYSVSREKKESFPLTVTSAQKNPTAFYLCASTPTGVKSYGYTFGSGTRLTVV.

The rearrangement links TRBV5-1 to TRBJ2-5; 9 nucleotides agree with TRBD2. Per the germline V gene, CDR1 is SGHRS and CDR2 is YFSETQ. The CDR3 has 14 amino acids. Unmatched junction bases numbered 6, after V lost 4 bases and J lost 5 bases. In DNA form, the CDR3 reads TGCGCCAGCAGCATAACTAGCGGGCCGGAGACCCAGTACTTC. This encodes CASSITSGPETQYF.

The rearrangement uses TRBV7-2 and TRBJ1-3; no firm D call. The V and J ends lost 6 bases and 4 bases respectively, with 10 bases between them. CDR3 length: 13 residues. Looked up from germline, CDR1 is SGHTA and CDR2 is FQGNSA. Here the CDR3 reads CASRSPGGNTIYF. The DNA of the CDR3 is TGTGCCAGCAGATCTCCGGGGGGAAACACCATATATTTT.

CDR3: CASSRTGPQETQYF. Here the CDR3 DNA reads TGTGCCAGCAGCAGGACAGGGCCCCAAGAGACCCAGTACTTC. The chain joins TRBV11-3 to TRBJ2-5; 8 bases agree with TRBD1. The J segment lost 1 base and the V segment lost 5 bases, leaving 3 bases of the junction unmatched. This CDR3 has 14 residues. Germline-derived CDR1 and CDR2 are SGHNT and YENEEA.

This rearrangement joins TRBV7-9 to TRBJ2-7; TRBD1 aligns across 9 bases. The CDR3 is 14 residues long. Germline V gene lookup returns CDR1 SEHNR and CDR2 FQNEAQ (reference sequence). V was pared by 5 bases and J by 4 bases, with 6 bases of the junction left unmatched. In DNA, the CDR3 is TGTGCCAGCAGCCCGACAGGGGGAGGTTACGAGCAGTACTTC. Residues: CASSPTGGGYEQYF.

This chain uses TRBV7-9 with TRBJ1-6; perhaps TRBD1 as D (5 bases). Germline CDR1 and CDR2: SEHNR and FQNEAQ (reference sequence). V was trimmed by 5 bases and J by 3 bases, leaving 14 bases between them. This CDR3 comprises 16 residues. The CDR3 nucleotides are TGTGCCAGCAGCCAAGGGCAGGGTAGCTATAATTCACCCCTCCACTTT. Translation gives CASSQGQGSYNSPLHF.

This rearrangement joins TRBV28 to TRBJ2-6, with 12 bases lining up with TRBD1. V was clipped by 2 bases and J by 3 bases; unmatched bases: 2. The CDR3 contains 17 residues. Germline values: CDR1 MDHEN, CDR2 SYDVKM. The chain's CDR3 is CASSLGTGGVGANVLTF. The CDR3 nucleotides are TGTGCCAGCAGTTTAGGGACAGGGGGCGTTGGGGCCAACGTCCTGACTTTC.